The rows below give T cell receptor beta chains drawn from one sample of a study of blood T cells in healthy people across ages. From the 5' RACE reads, TCRdb called clonotypes with MiXCR, one entry per CDR3 protein. Of roughly 560,000 distinct CDR3 sequences in the sample, more than 20% were seen once. These data also featured in a second study, about T cells of mothers and their children.

The sequenced sample consisted of blood. The receptor source for this set is a boy aged 10-17 years in good health. Both conserved end residues are part of each CDR3. Each record gives: clone size, J gene, V gene, D gene, CDR3 length, CDR3 DNA, CDR3 protein. D genes are given only for firm matches. Size tells how often a clone was seen (once, few, many) or the class of an expanded clone, and some rows leave it out.

>few|TRBJ2-3|TRBV4-3|NA|14
TGCGCCAGCAGCCAACAGACAGGCATAGATACGCAGTATTTT
CASSQQTGIDTQYF
>NA|TRBJ1-4|TRBV4-3|NA|13
TGCGCCAGCAGCCAAGAAGGCGGAGAAAAACTGTTTTTT
CASSQEGGEKLFF
>few|TRBJ1-4|TRBV27|TRBD1|17
TGTGCCAGCGGAGTTAGCTACAGGGGACGAGCTAATGAAAAACTGTTTTTT
CASGVSYRGRANEKLFF
>NA|TRBJ1-1|TRBV18|TRBD1|13
TGTGCCAGCTCAGTATCGACAGGGGGGGAAGCTTTCTTT
CASSVSTGGEAFF
>NA|TRBJ2-1|TRBV29-1|TRBD2|15
TGCAGCGTTGAACTCGCGGGGGGTACCTACAATGAGCAGTTCTTC
CSVELAGGTYNEQFF
>few|TRBJ2-6|TRBV12-3/TRBV12-4|NA|15
TGTGCCAGCAGTACCTCAGGGGCTGGGGCCAACGTCCTGACTTTC
CASSTSGAGANVLTF
>NA|TRBJ1-1|TRBV12-3/TRBV12-4|NA|14
TGTGCCAGCAGTTTCTCCGGGCCGAACACTGAAGCTTTCTTT
CASSFSGPNTEAFF
>NA|TRBJ1-4|TRBV4-3|NA|20
TGCGCCAGCAGCCAAGAGTCTTTGGGGGCTCTATACGGGGCTAATGAAAAACTGTTTTTT
CASSQESLGALYGANEKLFF
>many|TRBJ2-2|TRBV5-1|NA|13
TGCGCCAGCAGCTTGGATGGCACCGGGGAGCTGTTTTTT
CASSLDGTGELFF
>few|TRBJ1-1|TRBV20-1|NA|15
TGCAGTGCTAGAGATCGTTACAGGGCAGGCACTGAAGCTTTCTTT
CSARDRYRAGTEAFF
>few|TRBJ2-5|TRBV5-6|TRBD1|15
TGTGCCAGCAGCCCGGAGACAGGGAATGAAGAGACCCAGTACTTC
CASSPETGNEETQYF
>NA|TRBJ2-1|TRBV24-1|NA|16
TGTGCCACCAGTGATTTGAACCAGGGGATCAACAATGAGCAGTTCTTC
CATSDLNQGINNEQFF
>NA|TRBJ1-5|TRBV24-1|TRBD1|15
TGTGCCACCAGTGATTCAAACAGGGGCAGGCAGCCCCAGCATTTT
CATSDSNRGRQPQHF
>few|TRBJ2-7|TRBV20-1|NA|13
TGCAGTGCCTGCCCCCCACAGGGCTACGAGCAGTACTTC
CSACPPQGYEQYF
>NA|TRBJ2-7|TRBV7-3|NA|13
TGTGCCAGCAGCTCCGGGACCCTGGGGGAGCAGTACTTC
CASSSGTLGEQYF
>few|TRBJ2-7|TRBV6-2/TRBV6-3|NA|14
TGTGCCAGCAGAAGGTTAATAATGGGGAACGAGCAGTACTTC
CASRRLIMGNEQYF
>few|TRBJ1-4|TRBV9|NA|15
TGTGCCAGCAGCGTAGATCAGGGCTCAGGCGAAAAACTGTTTTTT
CASSVDQGSGEKLFF
>few|TRBJ2-7|TRBV28|TRBD1|13
TGTGCCGGCTCTCGACAGGGGATCTACGAGCAGTACTTC
CAGSRQGIYEQYF
>few|TRBJ1-3|TRBV5-6|NA|15
TGTGCCAGCAGCTTACCCATGACAGCTGGAAACACCATATATTTT
CASSLPMTAGNTIYF
>NA|TRBJ1-1|TRBV5-6|TRBD1|14
TGTGCCAGCAGCGGAGGACAGGGGGACACTGAAGCTTTCTTT
CASSGGQGDTEAFF
>few|TRBJ2-1|TRBV20-1|TRBD1|15
TGCAGTGCTAGGGGACCGGGACAGGGGAGCAATGAGCAGTTCTTC
CSARGPGQGSNEQFF
>NA|TRBJ2-7|TRBV12-3/TRBV12-4|NA|16
TGTGCCAGCAGTTTACCAGCCCAGGGGGACTTCTACGAGCAGTACTTC
CASSLPAQGDFYEQYF
>many|TRBJ1-5|TRBV7-2|NA|16
TGTGCCAGCAGCTTAGAAACGCCCGGGGGCAATCAGCCCCAGCATTTT
CASSLETPGGNQPQHF
>NA|TRBJ2-3|TRBV20-1|TRBD1|12
TGCAGTGCCCGCCGACAGGGCGATACGCAGTATTTT
CSARRQGDTQYF
>NA|TRBJ1-4|TRBV5-1|NA|16
TGCGCCAGCAGCTTGGTTGGCTTTGCAACTAATGAAAAACTGTTTTTT
CASSLVGFATNEKLFF
>few|TRBJ1-5|TRBV30|NA|13
TGTGCCTGGAGTGACGGGCCCCCCGGGCCCCAGCATTTT
CAWSDGPPGPQHF
>few|TRBJ2-3|TRBV7-2|NA|15
TGTGCCAGCAGCAAAACTAGTTTCCGCACAGATACGCAGTATTTT
CASSKTSFRTDTQYF
>NA|TRBJ1-3|TRBV7-8|TRBD1|18
TGTGCCAGCACCCTACAGGGGGGTACGACGTCCTCTGGAAACACCATATATTTT
CASTLQGGTTSSGNTIYF
>few|TRBJ1-4|TRBV5-6|TRBD1|23
TGTGCCAGCAGCTTTGCGGAACTCCGTGGGACAGGGGGGAAGTGGGGAATCAATGAAAAACTGTTTTTT
CASSFAELRGTGGKWGINEKLFF
>few|TRBJ2-3|TRBV28|NA|14
TGTGCCACCGGGGATGGTTTTTGGACAGATACGCAGTATTTT
CATGDGFWTDTQYF
>NA|TRBJ2-1|TRBV28|NA|13
TGTGCCAGCAGTCCCGGGACATCCAATGAGCAGTTCTTC
CASSPGTSNEQFF
>NA|TRBJ2-7|TRBV4-3|TRBD2|17
TGCGCCAGCAGCCAAGATTGGCGGACTAGTCGGACCTACGAGCAGTACTTC
CASSQDWRTSRTYEQYF
>NA|TRBJ2-1|TRBV5-8|NA|10
TGTGCCAGCAGCTTTTATGACCAGTTCTTC
CASSFYDQFF